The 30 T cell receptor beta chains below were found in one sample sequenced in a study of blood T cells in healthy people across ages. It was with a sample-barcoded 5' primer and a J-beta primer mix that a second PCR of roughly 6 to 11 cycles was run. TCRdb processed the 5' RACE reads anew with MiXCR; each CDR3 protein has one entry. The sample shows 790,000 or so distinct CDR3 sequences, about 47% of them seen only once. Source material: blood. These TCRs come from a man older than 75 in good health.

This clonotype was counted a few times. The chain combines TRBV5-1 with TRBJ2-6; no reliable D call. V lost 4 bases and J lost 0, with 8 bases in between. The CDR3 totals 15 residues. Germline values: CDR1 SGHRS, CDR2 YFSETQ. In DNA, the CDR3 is TGCGCCAGCAGCCCCACCTACTCTGGGGCCAACGTCCTGACTTTC. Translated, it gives CASSPTYSGANVLTF.

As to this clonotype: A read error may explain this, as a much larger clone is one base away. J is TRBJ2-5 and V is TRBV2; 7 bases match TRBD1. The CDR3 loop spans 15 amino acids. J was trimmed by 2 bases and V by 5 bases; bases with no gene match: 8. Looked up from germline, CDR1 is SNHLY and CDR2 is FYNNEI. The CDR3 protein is CASSWARTGQETQYF. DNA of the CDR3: TGTGCCAGCAGTTGGGCTAGGACAGGACAAGAGACCCAGTACTTC.

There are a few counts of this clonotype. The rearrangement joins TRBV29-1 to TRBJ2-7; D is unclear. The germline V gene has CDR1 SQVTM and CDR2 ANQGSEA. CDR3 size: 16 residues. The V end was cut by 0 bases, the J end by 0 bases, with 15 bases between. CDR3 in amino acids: CSVEDRTDESSYEQYF. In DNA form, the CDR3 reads TGCAGCGTTGAAGATAGAACCGACGAAAGCTCCTACGAGCAGTACTTC.

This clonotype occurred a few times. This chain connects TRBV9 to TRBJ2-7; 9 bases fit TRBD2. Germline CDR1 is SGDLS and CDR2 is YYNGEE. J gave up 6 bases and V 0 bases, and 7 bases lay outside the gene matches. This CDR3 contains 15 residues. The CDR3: CASSVAASGNSEQYF. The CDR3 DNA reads TGTGCCAGCAGCGTAGCGGCTAGCGGGAATTCCGAGCAGTACTTC.

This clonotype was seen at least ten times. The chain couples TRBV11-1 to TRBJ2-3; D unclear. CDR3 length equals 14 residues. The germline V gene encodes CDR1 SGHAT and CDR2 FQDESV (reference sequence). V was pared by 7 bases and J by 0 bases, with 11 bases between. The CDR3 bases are TGTGCCAGCACCGTGACTGGAAGCACAGATACGCAGTATTTT. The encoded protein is CASTVTGSTDTQYF.

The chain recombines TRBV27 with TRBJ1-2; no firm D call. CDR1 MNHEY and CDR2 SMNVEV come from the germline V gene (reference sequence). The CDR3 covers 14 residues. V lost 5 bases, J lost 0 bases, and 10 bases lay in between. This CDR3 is CASSRGMANYGYTF. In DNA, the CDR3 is TGTGCCAGCAGTCGTGGGATGGCTAACTATGGCTACACCTTC.

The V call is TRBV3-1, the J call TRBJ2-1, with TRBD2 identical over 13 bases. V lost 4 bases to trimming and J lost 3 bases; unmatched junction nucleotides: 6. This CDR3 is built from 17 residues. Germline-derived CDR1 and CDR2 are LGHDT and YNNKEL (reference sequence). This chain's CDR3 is CASSPGLAGAGYNEQFF. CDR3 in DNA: TGTGCCAGCAGCCCAGGACTAGCGGGAGCAGGCTACAATGAGCAGTTCTTC.

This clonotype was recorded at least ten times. Written as DNA, the CDR3 is TGTGCCATCAGTGAGTCAATGGGAGGGGGAAAGACTGAAGCTTTCTTT. This gives the protein CAISESMGGGKTEAFF. The chain carries TRBV10-3 and TRBJ1-1; TRBD1 might be the D (6 bases). This CDR3 contains 16 residues. Per the germline V gene, CDR1 is ENHRY and CDR2 is SYGVKD. V was cut by 0 bases and J by 5 bases, with 16 bases left in between.

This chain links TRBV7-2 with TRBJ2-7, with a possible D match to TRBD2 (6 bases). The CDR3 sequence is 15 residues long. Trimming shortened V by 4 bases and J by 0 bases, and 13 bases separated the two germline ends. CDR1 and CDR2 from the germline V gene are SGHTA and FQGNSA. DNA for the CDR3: TGTGCCAGCAGCTCCGGGACTCTAGGCTCCTACGAGCAGTACTTC. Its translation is CASSSGTLGSYEQYF.

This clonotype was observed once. The CDR3 nucleotides are TGCGCCAGCAGCCAAACCGCGAGAACAGGGGTCCCTGAAGCTTTCTTT. This gives the protein CASSQTARTGVPEAFF. This rearrangement joins TRBV4-3 to TRBJ1-1, with TRBD1 identical over 7 bases. The CDR3 totals 16 residues. The ends lost 2 bases at V and 6 bases at J; junction bases unmatched: 12. The germline V gene has CDR1 LGHNA and CDR2 YSLEER.

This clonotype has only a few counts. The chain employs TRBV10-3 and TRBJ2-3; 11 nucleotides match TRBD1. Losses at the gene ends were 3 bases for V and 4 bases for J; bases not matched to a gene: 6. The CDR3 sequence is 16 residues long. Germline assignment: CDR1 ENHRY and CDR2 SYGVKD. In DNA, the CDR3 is TGTGCCATCAGTGACGGACAGGGGGCTATCGCAGATACGCAGTATTTT. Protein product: CAISDGQGAIADTQYF.

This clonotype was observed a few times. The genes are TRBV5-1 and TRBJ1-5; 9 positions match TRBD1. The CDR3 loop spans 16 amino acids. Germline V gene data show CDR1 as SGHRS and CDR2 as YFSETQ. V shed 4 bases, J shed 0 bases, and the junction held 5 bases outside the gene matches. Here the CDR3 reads CASSAGTGRSNQPQHF. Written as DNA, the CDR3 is TGCGCCAGCAGCGCCGGGACAGGGCGTAGCAATCAGCCCCAGCATTTT. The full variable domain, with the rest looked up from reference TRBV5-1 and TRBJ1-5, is KAGVTQTPRYLIKTRGQQVTLSCSPISGHRSVSWYQQTPGQGLQFLFEYFSETQRNKGNFPGRFSGRQFSNSRSEMNVSTLELGDSALYLCASSAGTGRSNQPQHFGDGTRLSIL.

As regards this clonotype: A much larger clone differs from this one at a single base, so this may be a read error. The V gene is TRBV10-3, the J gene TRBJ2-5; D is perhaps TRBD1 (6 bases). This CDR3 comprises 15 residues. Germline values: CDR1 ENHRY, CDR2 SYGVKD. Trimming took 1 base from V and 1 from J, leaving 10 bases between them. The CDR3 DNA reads TGTGCCATCAGTGAGTGCGGACAGCCCCAAGAGACCCAGTACTTC. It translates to CAISECGQPQETQYF.

The CDR3 DNA follows: TGTGCCATCAGTGATCCTGGACTAGCGGGAGGCATCGAGCAGTACTTC. Residues: CAISDPGLAGGIEQYF. The rearrangement uses TRBV10-3 and TRBJ2-7; 14 bases are a match to TRBD2. CDR3 length: 16 amino acids. CDR1 is ENHRY, CDR2 SYGVKD, per germline. Trimming at V came to 3 bases and at J to 6 bases, leaving 7 bases not matched to a gene.

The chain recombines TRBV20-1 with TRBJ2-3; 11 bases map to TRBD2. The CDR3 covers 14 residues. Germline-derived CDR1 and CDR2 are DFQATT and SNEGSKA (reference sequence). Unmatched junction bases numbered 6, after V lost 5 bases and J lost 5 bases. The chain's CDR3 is CSAATGTSGDTQYF. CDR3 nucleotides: TGCAGTGCTGCGACCGGGACTAGCGGAGATACGCAGTATTTT.

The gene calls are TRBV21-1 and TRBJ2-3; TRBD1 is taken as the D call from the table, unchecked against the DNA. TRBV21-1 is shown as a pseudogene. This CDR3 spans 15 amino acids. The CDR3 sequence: CASRGQGSPTDTQYF. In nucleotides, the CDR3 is TGTGCCAGCAGGGGACAGGGGTCCCCCACAGATACGCAGTATTTT.

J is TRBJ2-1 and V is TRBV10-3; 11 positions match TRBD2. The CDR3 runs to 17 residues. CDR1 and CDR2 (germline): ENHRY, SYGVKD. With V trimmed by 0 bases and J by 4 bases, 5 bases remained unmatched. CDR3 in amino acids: CAISESIIAGGYNEQFF. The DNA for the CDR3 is TGTGCCATCAGTGAGTCGATTATAGCGGGGGGGTACAATGAGCAGTTCTTC.

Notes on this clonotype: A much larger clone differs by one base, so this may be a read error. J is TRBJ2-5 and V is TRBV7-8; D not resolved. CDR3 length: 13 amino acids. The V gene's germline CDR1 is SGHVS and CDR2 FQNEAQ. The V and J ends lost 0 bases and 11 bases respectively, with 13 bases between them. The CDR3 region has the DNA TGTGCCAGCAGCTTAGCAGGGATCAATGAGCAGTACTTC. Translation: CASSLAGINEQYF.

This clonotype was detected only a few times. The CDR3 loop reads CASSPYLTFSYEQYF. The CDR3 bases are TGTGCCAGCAGCCCCTACTTAACGTTCTCCTACGAGCAGTACTTC. The chain joins TRBV21-1 to TRBJ2-7. TRBV21-1 is a pseudogene. The CDR3 runs 15 residues.

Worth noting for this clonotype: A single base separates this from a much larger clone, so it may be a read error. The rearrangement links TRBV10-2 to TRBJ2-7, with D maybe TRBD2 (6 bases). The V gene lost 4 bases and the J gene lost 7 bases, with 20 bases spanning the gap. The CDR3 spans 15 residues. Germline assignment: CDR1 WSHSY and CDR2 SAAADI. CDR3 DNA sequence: TGCGCCAGCAGTGTTGGGGGAGGTTCCTACAATGAGCAGTACTTC. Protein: CASSVGGGSYNEQYF.

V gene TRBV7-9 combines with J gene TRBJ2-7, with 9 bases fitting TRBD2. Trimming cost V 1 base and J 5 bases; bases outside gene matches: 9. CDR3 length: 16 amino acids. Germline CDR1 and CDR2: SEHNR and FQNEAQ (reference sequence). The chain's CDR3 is CASSLDGASGIDEQYF. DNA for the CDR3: TGTGCCAGCAGCTTAGACGGGGCTAGCGGGATTGACGAGCAGTACTTC.

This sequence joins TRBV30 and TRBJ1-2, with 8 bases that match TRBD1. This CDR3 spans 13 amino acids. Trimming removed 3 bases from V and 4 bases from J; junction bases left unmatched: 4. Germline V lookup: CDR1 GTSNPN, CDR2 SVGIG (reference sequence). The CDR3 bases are TGTGCCTGGAGATACAGGGGGATCTATGGCTACACCTTC. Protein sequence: CAWRYRGIYGYTF.

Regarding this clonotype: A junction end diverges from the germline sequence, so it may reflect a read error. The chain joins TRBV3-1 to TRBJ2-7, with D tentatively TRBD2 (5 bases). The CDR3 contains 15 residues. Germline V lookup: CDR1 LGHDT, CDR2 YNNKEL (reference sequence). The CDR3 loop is CASSEGLAVDYEQCF. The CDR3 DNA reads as TGTGCCAGCAGCGAGGGATTGGCAGTCGACTACGAGCAGTGCTTC.

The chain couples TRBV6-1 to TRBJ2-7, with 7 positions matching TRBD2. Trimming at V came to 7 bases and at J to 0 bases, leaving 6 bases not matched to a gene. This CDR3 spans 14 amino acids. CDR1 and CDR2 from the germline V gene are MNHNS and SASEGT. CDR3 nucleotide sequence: TGTGCCAGCAAGGCTAGCGGTCTCTCCTACGAGCAGTACTTC. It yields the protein CASKASGLSYEQYF.

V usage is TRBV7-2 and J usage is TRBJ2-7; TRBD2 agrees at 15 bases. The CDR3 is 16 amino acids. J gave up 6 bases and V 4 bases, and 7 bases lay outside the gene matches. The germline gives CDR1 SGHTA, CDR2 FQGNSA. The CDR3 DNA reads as TGTGCCAGCAGCTCCTGGACTAGCGGGGGGGATCGCGAGCAGTACTTC. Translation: CASSSWTSGGDREQYF.

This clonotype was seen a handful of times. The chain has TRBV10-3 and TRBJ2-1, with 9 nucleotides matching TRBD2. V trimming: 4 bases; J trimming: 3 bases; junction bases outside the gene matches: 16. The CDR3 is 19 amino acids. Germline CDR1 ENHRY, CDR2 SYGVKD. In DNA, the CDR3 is TGTGCCATCAGTGCGAATCCTCTGGGGGCTAGCGGGATCTACAATGAGCAGTTCTTC. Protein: CAISANPLGASGIYNEQFF.

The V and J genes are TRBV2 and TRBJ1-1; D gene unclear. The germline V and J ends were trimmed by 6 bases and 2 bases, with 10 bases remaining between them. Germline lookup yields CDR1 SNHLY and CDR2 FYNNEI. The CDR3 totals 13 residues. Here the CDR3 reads CASRSTANTEAFF. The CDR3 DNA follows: TGTGCCAGCAGGAGTACAGCTAACACTGAAGCTTTCTTT.

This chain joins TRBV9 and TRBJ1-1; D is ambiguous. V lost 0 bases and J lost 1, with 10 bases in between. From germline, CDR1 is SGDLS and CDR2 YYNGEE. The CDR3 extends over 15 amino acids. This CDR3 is CASSVGPDPNTEAFF. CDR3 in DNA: TGTGCCAGCAGCGTAGGCCCAGATCCGAACACTGAAGCTTTCTTT.

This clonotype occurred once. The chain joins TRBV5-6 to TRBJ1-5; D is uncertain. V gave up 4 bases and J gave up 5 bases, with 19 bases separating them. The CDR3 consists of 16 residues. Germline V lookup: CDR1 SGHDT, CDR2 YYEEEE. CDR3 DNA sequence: TGTGCCAGCAGCAAAATGAAGCCCCTAGCGGATCAGCCCCAGCATTTT. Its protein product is CASSKMKPLADQPQHF.

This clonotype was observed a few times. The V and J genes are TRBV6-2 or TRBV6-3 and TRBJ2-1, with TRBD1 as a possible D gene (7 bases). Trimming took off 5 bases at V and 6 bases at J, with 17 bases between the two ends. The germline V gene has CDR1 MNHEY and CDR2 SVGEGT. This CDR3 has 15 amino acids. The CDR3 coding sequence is TGTGCCAGCAGTCGGGAGACAGGGTCGGGCAATGAGCAGTTCTTC. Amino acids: CASSRETGSGNEQFF.